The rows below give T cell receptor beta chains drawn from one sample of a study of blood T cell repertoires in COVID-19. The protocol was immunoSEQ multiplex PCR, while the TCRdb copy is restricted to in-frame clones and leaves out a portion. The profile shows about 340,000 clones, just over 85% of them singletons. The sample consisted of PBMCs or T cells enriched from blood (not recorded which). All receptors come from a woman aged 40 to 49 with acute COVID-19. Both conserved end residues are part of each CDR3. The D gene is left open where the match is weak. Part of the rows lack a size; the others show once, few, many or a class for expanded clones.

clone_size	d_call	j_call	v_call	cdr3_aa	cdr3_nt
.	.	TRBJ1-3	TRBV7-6	CASSLDGISSGNTIYF	TGTGCCAGCAGCTTAGACGGGATCAGCTCTGGAAACACCATATATTTT
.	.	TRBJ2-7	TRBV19	CATRYGGDEQYF	TGTGCCACCCGGTATGGAGGGGACGAGCAGTACTTC
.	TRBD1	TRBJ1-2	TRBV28	CASSRPGQAFFETF	TGTGCCAGCAGTAGACCGGGACAGGCATTTTTTGAAACCTTC
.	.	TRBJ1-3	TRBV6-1	CASSEALGAGNTIYF	TGTGCCAGCAGTGAAGCGCTAGGGGCTGGAAACACCATATATTTT
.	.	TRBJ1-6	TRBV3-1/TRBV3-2	CASSQVATGQTNSPLHF	TGTGCCAGCAGCCAAGTAGCCACTGGACAGACTAATTCACCCCTCCACTTT
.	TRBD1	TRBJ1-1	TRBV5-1	CASRTGTGSFRNTEAFF	TGCGCCAGCAGGACCGGGACAGGGTCCTTCAGGAACACTGAAGCTTTCTTT
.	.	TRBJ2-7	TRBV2	CASSPKSYEQYF	TGTGCCAGCAGCCCTAAGTCCTACGAGCAGTACTTC
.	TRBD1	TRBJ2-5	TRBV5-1	CASSHRTGVGQETQYF	TGCGCCAGCAGCCACCGGACAGGGGTGGGCCAAGAGACCCAGTACTTC
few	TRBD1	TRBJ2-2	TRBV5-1	CASSSQVGTGSIGELFF	TGCGCCAGCAGCTCCCAAGTGGGGACAGGCTCTATCGGGGAGCTGTTTTTT
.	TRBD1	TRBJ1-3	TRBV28	CASYPVTRGLAGNTIYF	TGTGCCAGTTACCCCGTGACAAGGGGGCTGGCTGGAAACACCATATATTTT
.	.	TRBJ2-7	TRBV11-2	CASSKLDSRSYEQYF	TGTGCCAGCAGCAAACTAGATAGTCGATCTTACGAGCAGTACTTC
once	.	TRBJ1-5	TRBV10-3	CAISAGGAAQPQHF	TGTGCCATCAGTGCCGGGGGGGCGGCTCAGCCCCAGCATTTT
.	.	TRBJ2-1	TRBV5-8	CASSLAEGYYNEQFF	TGTGCCAGCAGCCTGGCGGAGGGGTACTACAATGAGCAGTTCTTC
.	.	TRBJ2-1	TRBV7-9	CASSLQDRPNEQFF	TGTGCCAGCAGCTTACAGGACAGACCAAATGAGCAGTTCTTC
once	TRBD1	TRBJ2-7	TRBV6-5	CASSLGIDRAGEQYF	TGTGCCAGCAGCCTGGGAATTGACAGGGCCGGAGAGCAGTACTTC
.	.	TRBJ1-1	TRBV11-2	CASSLDIGQLYTEAFF	TGTGCCAGCAGCTTAGATATTGGACAGCTCTACACTGAAGCTTTCTTT
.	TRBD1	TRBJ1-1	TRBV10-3	CAMGTVSTEAFF	TGTGCCATGGGGACAGTCAGCACTGAAGCTTTCTTT
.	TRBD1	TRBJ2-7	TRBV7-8	CASSLSRDREYEQYF	TGTGCCAGCAGCTTAAGCCGGGACAGGGAATATGAGCAGTACTTC
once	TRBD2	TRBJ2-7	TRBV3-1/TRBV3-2	CASSQGGGSYEQYF	TGTGCCAGCAGCCAAGGCGGGGGATCCTACGAGCAGTACTTC
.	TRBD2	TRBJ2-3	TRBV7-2	CASSSLAGGLGRREYF	TGTGCCAGCAGCTCCCTAGCGGGGGGGCTGGGTCGGAGGGAGTATTTT
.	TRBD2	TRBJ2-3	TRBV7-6	CASTLLAGGLTDTQYF	TGTGCCAGCACGCTACTAGCGGGGGGACTCACAGATACGCAGTATTTT
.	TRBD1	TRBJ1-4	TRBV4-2	CASSQDGTDNEKLFF	TGTGCCAGCAGCCAGGACGGGACAGATAATGAAAAACTGTTTTTT
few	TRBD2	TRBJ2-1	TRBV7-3	CASSLTPSGQYNEQFF	TGTGCCAGCAGCTTAACCCCTAGCGGCCAATACAATGAGCAGTTCTTC
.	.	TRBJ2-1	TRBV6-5	CAIRMRRGSHNEQFF	TGTGCCATACGAATGCGGCGAGGGTCTCACAATGAGCAGTTCTTC
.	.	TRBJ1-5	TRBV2	CASSQTVNSNQPQHF	TGTGCCAGCAGTCAGACAGTAAATAGCAATCAGCCCCAGCATTTT